Here is one TCR beta chain with its context. These data originate in a study of blood T cell repertoires in COVID-19. The protocol was immunoSEQ multiplex PCR, while the TCRdb copy is restricted to in-frame clones and leaves out a portion. The sample has about 81,000 clones, around 88% seen once. The CDR3 is 12 amino acids. Germline V gene data show CDR1 as SQVTM and CDR2 as ANQGSEA. J lost 7 bases, V lost 5 bases, and 7 bases had no gene match. The chain couples TRBV29-1 to TRBJ2-7, with 8 bases fitting TRBD2. Material: peripheral blood. This receptor was identified in an elderly woman with acute or convalescent COVID-19. This chain's CDR3 is CSVMVAGREQYF. The CDR3 nucleotides are TGCAGCGTTATGGTAGCGGGAAGGGAGCAGTACTTC.